This T cell receptor beta chain came from a study of blood T cells in healthy people across ages. Of note for this clonotype: The antigen remains unidentified.

CDR3 length: 15 amino acids. Primers used in a second PCR of about 7 to 12 cycles were a sample-barcoded 5' primer and a J-beta primer mix. TCRdb reprocessed the 5' RACE reads with MiXCR, giving one entry per CDR3 protein. The table lists about 800,000 distinct CDR3 sequences, roughly 25% of them singletons, with under 4.5% in the top ten. Study outcomes and limitations: A roughly linear age-dependent decrease characterized TCR beta diversity per million T cells.

A further study also used this sample, focusing on T cells of mothers and their children. That paper states: Slightly higher but non-significant overlap marked related mother-child pairs versus unrelated pairs.

This TCR was recovered from a boy between 10 and 17 years old in good health. The sample consisted of blood. The V gene is TRBV21-1, the J gene TRBJ1-2; the table assigns TRBD1, which was not confirmed against the DNA. TRBV21-1 corresponds to a pseudogene. The CDR3 region is CASSGRDSPNYGYTF. The CDR3 nucleotides are TGTGCCAGCAGCGGTCGGGACAGCCCTAACTATGGCTACACCTTC.